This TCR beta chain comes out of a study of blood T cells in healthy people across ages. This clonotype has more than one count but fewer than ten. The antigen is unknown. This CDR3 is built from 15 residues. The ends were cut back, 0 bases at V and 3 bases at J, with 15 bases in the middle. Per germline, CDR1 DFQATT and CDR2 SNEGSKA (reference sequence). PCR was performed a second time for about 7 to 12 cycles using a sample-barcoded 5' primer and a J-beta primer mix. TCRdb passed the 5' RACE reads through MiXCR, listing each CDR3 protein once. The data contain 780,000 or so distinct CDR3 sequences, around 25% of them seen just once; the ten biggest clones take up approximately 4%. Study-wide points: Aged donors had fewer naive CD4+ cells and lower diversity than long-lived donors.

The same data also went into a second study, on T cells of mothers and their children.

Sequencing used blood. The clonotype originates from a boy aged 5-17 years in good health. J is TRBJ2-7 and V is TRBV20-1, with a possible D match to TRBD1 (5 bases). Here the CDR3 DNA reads TGCAGTGCTAGAGATCAGGGCAGCTATTACTACGAGCAGTACTTC. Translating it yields CSARDQGSYYYEQYF.